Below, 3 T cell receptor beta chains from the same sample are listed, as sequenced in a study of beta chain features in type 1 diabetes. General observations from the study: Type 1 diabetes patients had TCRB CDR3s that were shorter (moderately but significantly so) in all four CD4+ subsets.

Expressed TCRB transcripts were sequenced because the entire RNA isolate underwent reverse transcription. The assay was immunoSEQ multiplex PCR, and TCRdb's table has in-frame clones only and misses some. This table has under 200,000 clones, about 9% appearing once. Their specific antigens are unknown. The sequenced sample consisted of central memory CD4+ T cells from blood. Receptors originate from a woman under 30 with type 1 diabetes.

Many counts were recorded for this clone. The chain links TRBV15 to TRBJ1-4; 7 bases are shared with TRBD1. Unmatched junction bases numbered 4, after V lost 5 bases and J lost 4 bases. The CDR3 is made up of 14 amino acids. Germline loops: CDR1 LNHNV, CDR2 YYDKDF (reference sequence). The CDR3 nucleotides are TGTGCCACCAGCCAGCGACAGGGTAATGAAAAACTGTTTTTT. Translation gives CATSQRQGNEKLFF. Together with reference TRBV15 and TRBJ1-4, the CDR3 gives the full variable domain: DAMVIQNPRYQVTQFGKPVTLSCSQTLNHNVMYWYQQKSSQAPKLLFHYYDKDFNNEADTPDNFQSRRPNTSFCFLDIRSPGLGDTAMYLCATSQRQGNEKLFFGSGTQLSVL.

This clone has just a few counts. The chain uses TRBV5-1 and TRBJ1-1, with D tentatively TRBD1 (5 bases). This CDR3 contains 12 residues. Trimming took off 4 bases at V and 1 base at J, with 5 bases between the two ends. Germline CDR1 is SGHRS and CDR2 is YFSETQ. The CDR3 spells CASSDRNTEAFF. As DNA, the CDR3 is TGCGCCAGCAGCGACAGGAACACTGAAGCTTTCTTT. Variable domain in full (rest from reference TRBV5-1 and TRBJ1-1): KAGVTQTPRYLIKTRGQQVTLSCSPISGHRSVSWYQQTPGQGLQFLFEYFSETQRNKGNFPGRFSGRQFSNSRSEMNVSTLELGDSALYLCASSDRNTEAFFGQGTRLTVV.

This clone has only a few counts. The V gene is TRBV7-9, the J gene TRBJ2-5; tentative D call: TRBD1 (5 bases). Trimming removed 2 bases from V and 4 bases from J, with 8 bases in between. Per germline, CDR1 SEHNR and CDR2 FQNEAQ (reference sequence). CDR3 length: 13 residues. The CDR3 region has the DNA TGTGCCAGCAGCTTAAATACAGGAGAGACCCAGTACTTC. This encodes CASSLNTGETQYF.